This T cell receptor (beta chain) was obtained from a study of blood T cell repertoires in COVID-19. For the study at large: T cells, B-cell-depleted T cells, or PBMCs supplied cDNA or gDNA.

Ages ranged from about 18 to 89 years, with residence in 20 to 30 US areas. Clinical history as reported by participants underpinned cohort assignment. Germline lookup yields CDR1 SGHRS and CDR2 YFSETQ. Trimming at V came to 0 bases and at J to 0 bases, leaving 2 bases not matched to a gene. The CDR3 runs to 16 residues. Original methodology: Estimates of nucleated cell counts were drawn from the amplification of reference gene primers. Clones were read by immunoSEQ multiplex PCR, and TCRdb kept only the in-frame ones, dropping some. V, J and clone size were drawn from that table, and D and trimming were deduced from the DNA. The table records about 250,000 clones, roughly 85% of them present only once.

The clonotype was recovered from a woman aged 45-60 years with acute COVID-19. What was sequenced was PBMCs or T cells enriched from blood (not recorded which). The chain has TRBV5-1 and TRBJ2-7; TRBD1 aligns across 11 bases. DNA of the CDR3: TGCGCCAGCAGCTTGGCGGGACAGGGGGGCTCCTACGAGCAGTACTTC. Encoded protein: CASSLAGQGGSYEQYF.